These 25 T cell receptor beta chains share one sample of origin, sequenced in a study of a mutant IDH1 vaccine in newly diagnosed glioma. Profiled with immunoSEQ multiplex PCR; TCRdb holds only in-frame clones, not every one. Seen here are about 42,000 clones, roughly 84% observed once, and the top ten hold 4.5% to 5.5%. Time point of the sample: week 35, safety follow-up. Doses consisted of 300 ug of mutant IDH1 20-mer peptide each, paired with topical imiquimod. Their antigens are not known. The sample was PBMCs, taken from a glioma patient whose treatment included an IDH1 peptide vaccine. The source of these receptors is a woman aged 50 to 60 with glioma.

The chain joins TRBV5-6 to TRBJ1-5; possible D gene TRBD1, 6 bases. Looked up from germline, CDR1 is SGHDT and CDR2 is YYEEEE. The CDR3 contains 19 residues. V lost 4 bases, J lost 3 bases, and 26 bases lay in between. The CDR3 DNA is TGTGCCAGCAGCAAGAACTACCGGTCCCAGGGGCCTACCAATCAGCCCCAGCATTTT. Translated: CASSKNYRSQGPTNQPQHF.

J is TRBJ2-7 and V is TRBV9, with 7 bases identical to TRBD1. The CDR3 contains 15 residues. The V gene end was trimmed by 0 bases and the J gene end by 0 bases; junction bases not matched to a gene: 3. Germline V gives CDR1 SGDLS, CDR2 YYNGEE. CDR3 sequence: CASSVAGDSSYEQYF. In DNA, the CDR3 is TGTGCCAGCAGCGTAGCTGGGGACAGCTCCTACGAGCAGTACTTC.

The V call is TRBV29-1, the J call TRBJ1-3; D unresolved. The germline V and J ends were trimmed by 6 bases and 0 bases, with 9 bases remaining between them. The CDR3 runs 13 residues. Looked up from germline, CDR1 is SQVTM and CDR2 is ANQGSEA. The CDR3 bases are TGCAGCGTCTGGACGGACTCTGGAAACACCATATATTTT. This gives the protein CSVWTDSGNTIYF.

DNA for the CDR3: TGTGCCAGCAGTTTATCCGGCAGGGTGGCCGAGCAGTACTTC. Translating gives CASSLSGRVAEQYF. The chain links TRBV27 to TRBJ2-7, with D possibly being TRBD1 (5 bases). V lost 0 bases to trimming and J lost 6 bases, with 12 bases between them. The CDR3 runs 14 residues. CDR1 MNHEY and CDR2 SMNVEV come from the germline V gene (reference sequence).

The J gene is TRBJ2-3, the V gene TRBV5-4, with D unresolved. The CDR3 loop spans 15 amino acids. The V and J ends lost 4 bases and 3 bases respectively, with 15 bases between them. Per the germline V gene, CDR1 is SGHNT and CDR2 is YYREEE (reference sequence). The CDR3 coding sequence is TGTGCCAGCAGCCCACGAGGTGGCTCGACAGATACGCAGTATTTT. Its protein is CASSPRGGSTDTQYF.

This chain uses TRBV6-4 with TRBJ2-5, with D perhaps TRBD1 (6 bases). The V gene lost 3 bases and the J gene lost 2 bases, with 10 bases spanning the gap. This CDR3 is 14 amino acids long. Per germline, CDR1 MRHNA and CDR2 SNTAGT. DNA for the CDR3: TGTGCCAGCAGTGAGACTGGACAGCAAGAGACCCAGTACTTC. Translating gives CASSETGQQETQYF.

The rearrangement joins TRBV30 to TRBJ1-4; D remains unclear. Germline CDR1 GTSNPN, CDR2 SVGIG (reference sequence). This CDR3 region has 15 residues. The V end lost 5 bases, the J end lost 5 bases, and 18 bases lay between the germline ends. The CDR3 here is CAWGPPGSPNEKLFF. CDR3 nucleotide sequence: TGTGCCTGGGGTCCCCCCGGGAGCCCAAATGAAAAACTGTTTTTT.

On this clone: The same CDR3 can be traced to other DNA sequences in this sample. The chain employs TRBV18 and TRBJ1-2, with TRBD1 as a possible D gene (5 bases). The germline V and J ends were trimmed by 6 bases and 6 bases, with 11 bases remaining between them. The germline V gene has CDR1 KGHSH and CDR2 LQKENI. This CDR3 region has 12 residues. DNA for the CDR3: TGTGCCAGCTCGCCCCGGGGGGATGGCTACACCTTC. Translation gives CASSPRGDGYTF.

The chain links TRBV6-1 to TRBJ1-1; D possibly corresponds to TRBD1 (6 bases). V lost 5 bases and J lost 13, with 23 bases in between. CDR3 length equals 14 residues. Germline V gene sequence: CDR1 MNHNS, CDR2 SASEGT. The CDR3 loop reads CASSKGALGGMGFF. As DNA, the CDR3 is TGTGCCAGCAGTAAAGGGGCCTTAGGGGGGATGGGTTTCTTT.

The chain has TRBV30 and TRBJ2-5; 9 positions match TRBD2. CDR1 is GTSNPN and CDR2 is SVGIG in the germline V gene (reference sequence). The CDR3 loop spans 16 amino acids. The V segment lost 2 bases and the J segment 5 bases; nucleotides outside the gene matches: 12. CDR3 loop: CAWSLSVLAGRETQYF. The CDR3 DNA reads as TGTGCCTGGAGTTTATCGGTACTAGCGGGTCGGGAGACCCAGTACTTC. Filled out from reference TRBV30 and TRBJ2-5, the complete variable domain reads SQTIHQWPATLVQPVGSPLSLECTVEGTSNPNLYWYRQAAGRGLQLLFYSVGIGQISSEVPQNLSASRPQDRQFILSSKKLLLSDSGFYLCAWSLSVLAGRETQYFGPGTRLLVL.

This clone has just a few counts. As DNA, the CDR3 is TGTGCCATCGCGAGGGACAACCCCACAGATACGCAGTATTTT. Encoded protein: CAIARDNPTDTQYF. This rearrangement joins TRBV10-3 to TRBJ2-3; the D gene is possibly TRBD1 (6 bases). The V gene's germline CDR1 is ENHRY and CDR2 SYGVKD. V dropped 8 bases and J dropped 2 bases, with 14 bases sitting between them. This CDR3 spans 14 amino acids.

The chain recombines TRBV9 with TRBJ2-5, with D possibly being TRBD2 (6 bases). This CDR3 has 14 amino acids. Trimming took off 0 bases at V and 4 bases at J, with 10 bases between the two ends. CDR1 is SGDLS, CDR2 YYNGEE, per germline. The CDR3 DNA reads TGTGCCAGCAGCGTAGAAGGAGGGCGAGAGACCCAGTACTTC. It is translated as CASSVEGGRETQYF.

The table lists this clone with a count of one. The V gene is TRBV19, the J gene TRBJ2-5; D tentatively reads TRBD1 or TRBD2 (5 bases each). This CDR3 is built from 18 residues. With 3 bases removed from V and 7 bases from J, the gap between germline ends came to 27 bases. Germline loops: CDR1 LNHDA, CDR2 SQIVND (reference sequence). The CDR3 DNA sequence: TGTGCCAGTAGTATTGCGAGGGGTATGGGACGGATAGTTGGGACCCAGTACTTC. As protein: CASSIARGMGRIVGTQYF. The variable domain in full, with the rest retrieved from reference TRBV19 and TRBJ2-5, is DGGITQSPKYLFRKEGQNVTLSCEQNLNHDAMYWYRQDPGQGLRLIYYSQIVNDFQKGDIAEGYSVSREKKESFPLTVTSAQKNPTAFYLCASSIARGMGRIVGTQYFGPGTRLLVL.

This clone was seen a few times. The CDR3 sequence: CSALTGIGEQYF. CDR3 DNA: TGCAGCGCTCTGACAGGGATTGGCGAGCAGTACTTC. V and J are TRBV29-1 and TRBJ2-7, with 7 bases fitting TRBD1. Germline V gene data show CDR1 as SQVTM and CDR2 as ANQGSEA. CDR3 length equals 12 residues. After removal of 7 bases from V and 6 bases from J, the junction contained 9 bases not matched to a gene.

The V call is TRBV6-1, the J call TRBJ2-5, with no clear D. Germline lookup yields CDR1 MNHNS and CDR2 SASEGT. V was pared by 7 bases and J by 4 bases, with 13 bases between. The CDR3 has 13 amino acids. This CDR3 is CASTRESIETQYF. In DNA, the CDR3 is TGTGCCAGCACCCGCGAGTCGATAGAGACCCAGTACTTC.

A single count supports this clone. V gene TRBV19 combines with J gene TRBJ1-2; D remains ambiguous. The germline V and J ends were trimmed by 2 bases and 2 bases, with 12 bases remaining between them. This CDR3 is 15 amino acids long. Germline V CDR1 and CDR2: LNHDA, SQIVND (reference sequence). Here the CDR3 reads CASSIRPQANYGYTF. The CDR3, as DNA: TGTGCCAGTAGTATACGACCCCAGGCAAACTATGGCTACACCTTC.

The V and J genes are TRBV7-9 and TRBJ2-7; TRBD1 or TRBD2 may be the D gene (6 bases each). There are 16 residues in the CDR3. V lost 5 bases and J lost 1, with 18 bases in between. CDR1 is SEHNR and CDR2 is FQNEAQ in the germline V gene (reference sequence). The CDR3 bases are TGTGCCAGCAGCGCCGCCGGGGGCGCGCAATCCTACGAGCAGTACTTC. It encodes CASSAAGGAQSYEQYF.

The sample holds one count of this clone. The J gene is TRBJ1-5, the V gene TRBV5-4, with unresolved D. Germline CDR1 and CDR2: SGHNT and YYREEE (reference sequence). With 0 bases removed from V and 3 bases from J, the gap between germline ends came to 10 bases. This CDR3 is built from 15 residues. The CDR3 here is CASSLDPGLNQPQHF. DNA of the CDR3: TGTGCCAGCAGCTTGGATCCAGGACTCAATCAGCCCCAGCATTTT.

The V and J genes are TRBV9 and TRBJ2-5; 9 positions match TRBD1. CDR3 size: 14 residues. Per germline, CDR1 SGDLS and CDR2 YYNGEE. Unmatched junction bases numbered 6, after V lost 2 bases and J lost 7 bases. This CDR3 reads CASSVTGGEGTQYF. CDR3 DNA sequence: TGTGCCAGCAGCGTGACAGGGGGGGAGGGGACCCAGTACTTC.

Here the CDR3 reads CASRDGTRKETQYF. The CDR3 DNA reads TGTGCCAGCAGAGACGGGACTAGGAAAGAGACCCAGTACTTC. The rearrangement uses TRBV2 and TRBJ2-5; 8 bases line up with TRBD2. The CDR3 length is 14 residues. Germline V CDR1 and CDR2: SNHLY, FYNNEI. V dropped 6 bases and J dropped 3; count of bases not matched to a gene: 6.

This clone was detected a few times. CDR3 DNA: TGTGCTAGTGGTTTGCGGGGGAAACTGTTTTTT. Translation gives CASGLRGKLFF. The rearrangement links TRBV12-5 to TRBJ1-4; D may be TRBD1 (5 bases). Trimming took off 2 bases at V and 11 bases at J, with 6 bases between the two ends. This CDR3 has 11 amino acids. CDR1 and CDR2 (germline): LGHNT, FRNRAP.

CDR3 sequence: CASSRTGGTYGNTIYF. The CDR3 bases are TGTGCCAGCAGCCGGACGGGGGGGACCTATGGAAACACCATATATTTT. This rearrangement joins TRBV5-4 to TRBJ1-3, with a weak D call TRBD1 (5 bases). The V gene lost 4 bases and the J gene lost 3 bases, with 17 bases spanning the gap. CDR1 and CDR2 (germline): SGHNT, YYREEE (reference sequence). This CDR3 spans 16 amino acids.

The genes are TRBV11-2 and TRBJ1-6; D is possibly TRBD1 (6 bases). Germline CDR1 reads SGHAT; CDR2 reads FQNNGV. V was cut by 5 bases and J by 7 bases, with 12 bases left in between. There are 14 residues in the CDR3. The CDR3 region is CASSHWTENSPLHF. Written as DNA, the CDR3 is TGTGCCAGCAGCCACTGGACAGAAAATTCACCCCTCCACTTT.

The chain employs TRBV5-1 and TRBJ2-1, with D possibly being TRBD2 (6 bases). CDR1 and CDR2 (germline): SGHRS, YFSETQ. This CDR3 region has 14 residues. Trimming left V 4 bases short and J 7 bases short, with 15 bases between. The CDR3 loop is CASSAGLGLNEQFF. The CDR3 region has the DNA TGCGCCAGCAGCGCGGGGCTGGGGCTTAATGAGCAGTTCTTC.

The CDR3 loop reads CASSLVVKDEQYF. The CDR3, as DNA: TGCGCCAGCAGCTTGGTTGTCAAGGACGAGCAGTACTTC. The V gene is TRBV5-1, the J gene TRBJ2-7; D gene uncertain. There are 13 residues in the CDR3. V lost 0 bases and J 5 bases, leaving 9 bases between the germline ends. The V gene's germline CDR1 is SGHRS and CDR2 YFSETQ.